The clone carrying this T cell receptor beta chain has a handful of counts. The antigen is unknown. The germline CDR1 and CDR2 sequences are LGHNT and FRNRAP. The CDR3 length is 14 residues. Trimming removed 1 base at V and 5 bases at J, with 9 bases between. The sample belongs to a study of vaccination effects on CD4 cells after COVID-19. Across the whole study: Samples gathered post-vaccine arrived a median of 72 days past the second dose.

Investigators separated out CD4+ T cells once 9 to 11 days of culture had passed. Two-dose vaccination with either BNT162b2 or mRNA-1273 was given to the participants. Findings of the study overall: Clones arising from infection and from vaccination showed marked clonal contraction late after vaccination. Cross-reaction with common cold coronaviruses was seen in only 1 of 255 vaccine-induced clones from healthy vaccinees. Early timepoints after infection were absent, and convalescent patients were few in the study.

TCRdb's table, derived via immunoSEQ multiplex PCR, lists solely in-frame clones and lacks some. The sample lists tens of thousands of clones; over 65% were seen once. The chain uses TRBV12-5 and TRBJ1-5; possibly TRBD1 for D (6 bases). The TCR sequence derives from a human donor who received a COVID-19 vaccine. Sequencing used CD4+ T cells from PBMCs cultured without peptide, obtained after COVID-19 vaccination. CDR3 residues: CASGLDPGDQPQHF. The CDR3 coding sequence is TGTGCTAGTGGTTTGGACCCAGGGGATCAGCCCCAGCATTTT.